One and the same sample provided the 11 T cell receptor beta chains below, sequenced in a study of blood T cell repertoires in COVID-19. Here immunoSEQ multiplex PCR was the method, and the copy in TCRdb shows in-frame clones only, minus some. Of tens of thousands of clones listed, roughly 87% are singletons. What was sequenced was peripheral blood. These receptor sequences come from a woman between 45 and 60 years old with COVID-19, enrolled during active disease.

The rearrangement joins TRBV11-3 to TRBJ2-7; TRBD1 agrees at 10 bases. The CDR3 runs 14 residues. In germline, CDR1 is SGHNT, CDR2 YENEEA. The J segment lost 5 bases and the V segment lost 5 bases, leaving 6 bases of the junction unmatched. In DNA, the CDR3 is TGTGCCAGCAGCCCGGGACAGGGGAGTAACGAGCAGTACTTC. Amino acids: CASSPGQGSNEQYF.

This clone has just a few counts. The chain joins TRBV30 to TRBJ1-1; D ambiguous. Germline V gene lookup returns CDR1 GTSNPN and CDR2 SVGIG (reference sequence). V was pared by 5 bases and J by 5 bases, with 6 bases between. The CDR3 has 10 residues. CDR3 amino acids: CAWALTEAFF. The CDR3 DNA is TGTGCCTGGGCCCTAACTGAAGCTTTCTTT.

The chain couples TRBV28 to TRBJ1-2; D is possibly TRBD1 (5 bases). This CDR3 has 14 residues. The germline V gene encodes CDR1 MDHEN and CDR2 SYDVKM. V was cut by 2 bases and J by 2 bases, with 9 bases left in between. The CDR3 is CASSLGSGNYGYTF. The CDR3 DNA reads as TGTGCCAGCAGTTTAGGGTCAGGGAACTATGGCTACACCTTC.

The chain links TRBV2 to TRBJ2-2; 14 bases map to TRBD2. CDR3 length: 14 amino acids. From germline, CDR1 is SNHLY and CDR2 FYNNEI. With 8 bases clipped from V and 7 bases from J, the junction kept 3 bases outside the gene matches. The CDR3 sequence is CASGGLAGVGELFF. CDR3 DNA sequence: TGTGCCAGCGGGGGACTAGCGGGAGTCGGGGAGCTGTTTTTT.

V is TRBV11-2 and J is TRBJ1-6; TRBD1 agrees at 7 bases. After removal of 5 bases from V and 8 bases from J, the junction contained 6 bases not matched to a gene. This CDR3 is 14 amino acids long. Germline V CDR1 and CDR2: SGHAT, FQNNGV. The CDR3 DNA follows: TGTGCCAGCAGCACCGGGACAGCAGATTCACCCCTCCACTTT. It yields the protein CASSTGTADSPLHF.

This chain uses TRBV5-4 with TRBJ2-1, with unresolved D. V was trimmed by 4 bases and J by 0 bases, leaving 14 bases between them. Germline loops: CDR1 SGHNT, CDR2 YYREEE (reference sequence). The CDR3 totals 16 residues. The CDR3 nucleotides read TGTGCCAGCAGCACCGGTCGACACCGCTCCTACAATGAGCAGTTCTTC. Amino acid sequence: CASSTGRHRSYNEQFF. The complete variable domain, with remaining parts taken from reference TRBV5-4 and TRBJ2-1, reads ETGVTQSPTHLIKTRGQQVTLRCSSQSGHNTVSWYQQALGQGPQFIFQYYREEENGRGNFPPRFSGLQFPNYSSELNVNALELDDSALYLCASSTGRHRSYNEQFFGPGTRLTVL.

V gene TRBV2 combines with J gene TRBJ1-1; D remains unclear. Germline V gene data show CDR1 as SNHLY and CDR2 as FYNNEI. The length of the CDR3 is 15 residues. The ends were cut back, 1 base at V and 2 bases at J, with 11 bases in the middle. Here the CDR3 reads CASSEGPQTNTEAFF. Here the CDR3 DNA reads TGTGCCAGCAGTGAAGGCCCACAGACAAACACTGAAGCTTTCTTT.

This chain uses TRBV19 with TRBJ1-1; TRBD1 matches 8 bases. Looked up from germline, CDR1 is LNHDA and CDR2 is SQIVND (reference sequence). The CDR3 sequence is 15 residues long. Trimming took 4 bases from V and 5 from J; bases not matched to a gene: 9. The CDR3 region has the DNA TGTGCCAGTAGTACTTACAGGGGGTCTGGAACTGAAGCTTTCTTT. It codes for CASSTYRGSGTEAFF.

The rearrangement joins TRBV28 to TRBJ2-7; 9 bases line up with TRBD1. The CDR3 has 15 amino acids. V was pared by 1 base and J by 1 base, with 2 bases of the junction left unmatched. Germline V gene lookup returns CDR1 MDHEN and CDR2 SYDVKM. CDR3 sequence (DNA): TGTGCCAGCAGTTTATTGACAGGGGGGTCCTACGAGCAGTACTTC. Residues: CASSLLTGGSYEQYF.

The CDR3: CASSLRGQGAPINEQFF. CDR3 coding DNA: TGTGCCAGCAGTTTAAGGGGACAGGGGGCGCCTATCAATGAGCAGTTCTTC. This chain links TRBV28 with TRBJ2-1; 12 bases are a match to TRBD1. The CDR3 spans 17 residues. The V gene end was trimmed by 2 bases and the J gene end by 6 bases; junction bases not matched to a gene: 8. Germline lookup yields CDR1 MDHEN and CDR2 SYDVKM.

The genes are TRBV28 and TRBJ1-5; D gene unclear. The V gene's germline CDR1 is MDHEN and CDR2 SYDVKM. The V end was cut by 6 bases, the J end by 1 base, with 7 bases between. The CDR3 sequence is 13 residues long. The CDR3 is CASRTRSNQPQHF. The CDR3 coding sequence is TGTGCCAGCAGGACCAGGAGCAATCAGCCCCAGCATTTT.